The source of this T cell receptor beta chain is a study of long-term antiretroviral therapy in people with HIV. The assay, immunoSEQ v3.0, was run at survey level. Generated by immunoSEQ multiplex PCR, the TCRdb table keeps only in-frame clones and is missing some. Of about 11,000 clones listed, around nine tenths are singletons. The CDR3 is 20 residues long. CDR1 is KGHSH and CDR2 is LQKENI in the germline V gene. The J segment lost 10 bases and the V segment lost 3 bases, leaving 22 bases of the junction unmatched. The TCR comes from a woman between 40 and 50 years old with HIV. The material was unsorted PBMCs, obtained 0.2 years before starting antiretroviral therapy. The chain employs TRBV18 and TRBJ1-5, with TRBD1 matching 12 bases. The CDR3 sequence is CASSPTPLAPGQGAGSPQHF. The CDR3 DNA reads TGTGCCAGCTCACCCACCCCCTTAGCTCCGGGACAGGGGGCTGGATCCCCCCAGCATTTT.